Shown below are 20 T cell receptor beta chains from a single sample sequenced in a study of early T cells in non-severe SARS-CoV-2 infection. Each CDR3 protein is one row after TCRdb ran MiXCR on the 5' RACE reads. The sample has fewer than 100,000 distinct CDR3 sequences, over 10% seen once. Material: whole blood. These receptors were collected from an adult who was a healthcare worker with PCR-confirmed SARS-CoV-2 infection or an uninfected control (not recorded which).

This clonotype was observed at least ten times. The chain employs TRBV20-1 and TRBJ2-4, with no clear D. Trimming stripped 2 bases from V and 0 bases from J, with 14 bases between. The CDR3 is made up of 16 amino acids. The germline gives CDR1 DFQATT, CDR2 SNEGSKA (reference sequence). In DNA form, the CDR3 reads TGCAGTGCTAGACAGTTCCTGGGTCTAGCCAAAAACATTCAGTACTTC. This codes for CSARQFLGLAKNIQYF.

The chain is built from TRBV20-1 and TRBJ2-5; a weak D match, TRBD2 (5 bases). The V end was cut by 1 base, the J end by 5 bases, with 14 bases between. Per the germline V gene, CDR1 is DFQATT and CDR2 is SNEGSKA (reference sequence). The CDR3 sequence is 14 residues long. The CDR3 DNA reads TGCAGTGCTAGAGGACTTACAGCGGAGGAGACCCAGTACTTC. Its protein product is CSARGLTAEETQYF.

The V call is TRBV12-3 or TRBV12-4, the J call TRBJ2-5, with D possibly being TRBD2 (6 bases). V was cut by 5 bases and J by 1 base, with 20 bases left in between. The CDR3 consists of 17 residues. CDR3 protein: CASSRTQTSSFQETQYF. The CDR3 DNA follows: TGTGCCAGCAGTCGAACACAAACTAGCAGCTTCCAAGAGACCCAGTACTTC.

This chain links TRBV9 with TRBJ2-3; 9 bases fit TRBD2. This CDR3 has 18 residues. Germline lookup yields CDR1 SGDLS and CDR2 YYNGEE. J lost 3 bases, V lost 0 bases, and 11 bases had no gene match. CDR3 bases: TGTGCCAGCAGCGTAGTGCGGGGGGGCCCGCTAGGGACAGATACGCAGTATTTT. Translated: CASSVVRGGPLGTDTQYF.

This rearrangement joins TRBV11-2 to TRBJ2-7, with 8 bases aligning to TRBD2. The CDR3 consists of 13 residues. V shed 4 bases, J shed 3 bases, and the junction held 2 bases outside the gene matches. The germline V gene encodes CDR1 SGHAT and CDR2 FQNNGV. The CDR3 nucleotides are TGTGCCAGCAGCTCACGGGGGGGCTACGAGCAGTACTTC. Translated: CASSSRGGYEQYF.

The chain combines TRBV29-1 with TRBJ2-3; 11 bases are shared with TRBD2. J gave up 3 bases and V 3 bases, and 11 bases lay outside the gene matches. Germline lookup yields CDR1 SQVTM and CDR2 ANQGSEA. CDR3 length: 17 amino acids. CDR3 region: CSVEVIPGLAVTDTQYF. CDR3 DNA: TGCAGCGTTGAGGTGATCCCGGGACTAGCGGTAACAGATACGCAGTATTTT.

J is TRBJ1-1 and V is TRBV6-1; 7 bases are a match to TRBD1. The CDR3 totals 15 residues. The ends lost 8 bases at V and 0 bases at J; junction bases unmatched: 9. Germline V lookup: CDR1 MNHNS, CDR2 SASEGT. CDR3 in amino acids: CASRQGNGLNTEAFF. The CDR3 nucleotides are TGTGCCAGCCGACAGGGCAACGGACTGAACACTGAAGCTTTCTTT.

This clonotype was detected only a few times. The rearrangement joins TRBV5-5 to TRBJ2-2; 11 nucleotides match TRBD1. With V trimmed by 3 bases and J by 6 bases, 7 bases remained unmatched. CDR1 is SGHKS and CDR2 is YYEKEE in the germline V gene (reference sequence). There are 16 residues in the CDR3. The CDR3 DNA reads as TGTGCCAGCAGCTGGGATGGACAGGGGGCCGCCGGGGAGCTGTTTTTT. It codes for CASSWDGQGAAGELFF.

The sample holds many counts of this clonotype. The gene calls are TRBV4-2 and TRBJ2-7; weak D call: TRBD2 (5 bases). The CDR3 contains 14 residues. V lost 5 bases and J lost 0, with 11 bases in between. Germline CDR1 is LGHNA and CDR2 is YNFKEQ. The CDR3 reads CASSYGLSSYEQYF. The CDR3 DNA sequence: TGTGCCAGCAGCTATGGACTGAGCTCCTACGAGCAGTACTTC.

The chain carries TRBV7-6 and TRBJ2-5; no clear D gene. The CDR3 totals 15 residues. Trimming took off 2 bases at V and 2 bases at J, with 12 bases between the two ends. Germline loops: CDR1 SGHVS, CDR2 FNYEAQ. CDR3 loop: CASSLLTGPQETQYF. CDR3 in DNA: TGTGCCAGCAGCTTATTAACGGGCCCACAAGAGACCCAGTACTTC.

This clonotype showed up many times. The chain joins TRBV20-1 to TRBJ2-7; weak D call: TRBD1 (5 bases). CDR1 is DFQATT, CDR2 SNEGSKA, per germline (reference sequence). Trimming stripped 6 bases from V and 5 bases from J, with 8 bases between. CDR3 length: 10 residues. CDR3 sequence: CSARGNEQYF. CDR3 nucleotide sequence: TGCAGTGCAAGGGGTAACGAGCAGTACTTC.

This clonotype was counted between two and nine times. This chain uses TRBV7-7 with TRBJ1-4; perhaps TRBD1 as D (6 bases). The ends were cut back, 5 bases at V and 7 bases at J, with 17 bases in the middle. The CDR3 totals 15 residues. CDR1 is SSHAT, CDR2 FNYEAQ, per germline (reference sequence). The CDR3 loop is CASSTRVGASEKLFF. In DNA form, the CDR3 reads TGTGCCAGCAGCACGCGGGTGGGGGCAAGTGAAAAACTGTTTTTT.

This clonotype was seen a few times. The genes are TRBV24-1 and TRBJ2-1, with D maybe TRBD1 (6 bases). The V and J ends lost 5 bases and 6 bases respectively, with 16 bases between them. Germline CDR1 KGHDR, CDR2 SFDVKD. The CDR3 is made up of 15 amino acids. The CDR3 here is CATSAPRQDPNEQFF. In DNA form, the CDR3 reads TGTGCCACCAGTGCTCCCCGACAGGACCCCAATGAGCAGTTCTTC.

This chain links TRBV5-4 with TRBJ2-1, with TRBD2 matching over 13 bases. Germline V gene sequence: CDR1 SGHNT, CDR2 YYREEE (reference sequence). CDR3 size: 16 residues. V lost 4 bases, J lost 4 bases, and 5 bases stayed unmatched. In DNA, the CDR3 is TGTGCCAGCAGCCCCCAGGGACTAGCGGGGTACAATGAGCAGTTCTTC. It specifies CASSPQGLAGYNEQFF.

J is TRBJ2-3 and V is TRBV5-4; weak D call: TRBD2 (6 bases). The CDR3 is made up of 14 amino acids. The ends were cut back, 1 base at V and 2 bases at J, with 8 bases in the middle. The V gene's germline CDR1 is SGHNT and CDR2 YYREEE (reference sequence). CDR3 bases: TGTGCCAGCAGCTTGAGGAGGGACACAGATACGCAGTATTTT. It yields the protein CASSLRRDTDTQYF.

The chain employs TRBV5-1 and TRBJ1-1; TRBD1 might be the D (6 bases). Trimming took off 4 bases at V and 4 bases at J, with 20 bases between the two ends. The CDR3 loop spans 16 amino acids. Germline V lookup: CDR1 SGHRS, CDR2 YFSETQ. DNA of the CDR3: TGCGCCAGCAGCACCTATGCCAGGGGCGGGGTCACTGAAGCTTTCTTT. This sequence encodes CASSTYARGGVTEAFF.

This sequence joins TRBV6-5 and TRBJ2-1, with D possibly being TRBD2 (6 bases). Looked up from germline, CDR1 is MNHEY and CDR2 is SVGAGI. CDR3 size: 14 residues. V dropped 7 bases and J dropped 0 bases, with 10 bases sitting between them. CDR3 DNA: TGTGCCAGCATGCGGGGCGGCTCCTACAATGAGCAGTTCTTC. This gives the protein CASMRGGSYNEQFF.

The chain employs TRBV3-1 and TRBJ2-7; TRBD1 agrees at 9 bases. The CDR3 is made up of 14 amino acids. The J segment lost 3 bases and the V segment lost 4 bases, leaving 4 bases of the junction unmatched. Germline CDR1 is LGHDT and CDR2 is YNNKEL (reference sequence). The chain's CDR3 is CASSPGQGSYEQYF. DNA for the CDR3: TGTGCCAGCAGCCCAGGACAGGGGAGCTACGAGCAGTACTTC.

Remarks on this clonotype: This may be a read error: a much more frequent sequence differs by one nucleotide. This chain links TRBV5-1 with TRBJ1-2; a weak D match, TRBD1 (5 bases). The CDR3 spans 14 residues. Trimming took off 2 bases at V and 1 base at J, with 9 bases between the two ends. Per germline, CDR1 SGHRS and CDR2 YFSETQ. This CDR3 is CASSFQGGNYGYTF. The CDR3 DNA reads TGCGCCAGCAGCTTCCAGGGAGGTAACTATGGCTACACCTTC.

This clonotype was observed at least ten times. The V and J genes are TRBV20-1 and TRBJ2-1, with 7 bases lining up with TRBD1. V lost 1 base, J lost 12 bases, and 9 bases stayed unmatched. The CDR3 contains 13 residues. The V gene's germline CDR1 is DFQATT and CDR2 SNEGSKA (reference sequence). Here the CDR3 reads CSARVNPPGGQFF. Here the CDR3 DNA reads TGCAGTGCTAGAGTGAACCCACCAGGGGGGCAGTTCTTC.